A selection of T cell receptor beta chains follows, all from one sample in a study of cytomegalovirus exposure and HLA in healthy donors. TCRdb's table, derived via immunoSEQ multiplex PCR, lists solely in-frame clones and lacks some. The repertoire has 90,000 to 100,000 clones, 9.4% of them found once; the top ten carry just over 5%. Sequencing was carried out using PBMCs. These receptors all stem from a man aged 45-65 years in good health and CMV-seropositive. Both conserved end residues are part of each CDR3. A D gene is named only where the DNA matches it firmly. A clone size is listed for some rows: how often the clone was seen (once, few, many), or a class if it is expanded.

V gene: TRBV11-2
clone size: -
J gene: TRBJ1-4
D gene: TRBD1
CDR3 DNA: TGTGCCAGCAGCTTAGCGTCTGTTTACAGGGGAAATGAAAAACTGTTTTTT
CDR3 protein: CASSLASVYRGNEKLFF

V gene: TRBV27
clone size: few
J gene: TRBJ2-2
D gene: -
CDR3 DNA: TGTGCCAGCAGTCCCCGGACTACCCTCACCGGGGAGCTGTTTTTT
CDR3 protein: CASSPRTTLTGELFF

V gene: TRBV19
clone size: few
J gene: TRBJ2-7
D gene: TRBD2
CDR3 DNA: TGTGCCAGTAGCCACCTCTCGAGCGGGAGGGGGTACGAGCAGTACTTC
CDR3 protein: CASSHLSSGRGYEQYF

V gene: TRBV11-3
clone size: -
J gene: TRBJ2-1
D gene: TRBD2
CDR3 DNA: TGTGCCAGCGGGAGGGCCGCTCGGAATGAGCAGTTCTTC
CDR3 protein: CASGRAARNEQFF

V gene: TRBV6-1
clone size: few
J gene: TRBJ2-2
D gene: -
CDR3 DNA: TGTGCCAGCACCCTGGAACAGGGATACACCGGGGAGCTGTTTTTT
CDR3 protein: CASTLEQGYTGELFF

V gene: TRBV25-1
clone size: -
J gene: TRBJ2-4
D gene: TRBD1
CDR3 DNA: TGTGCCAGCAGTGAATCCGGGACAGATCTAGCCAAAAACATTCAGTACTTC
CDR3 protein: CASSESGTDLAKNIQYF

V gene: TRBV27
clone size: few
J gene: TRBJ2-1
D gene: -
CDR3 DNA: TGTGCCAGCAGCCAGCGGGCAAACAATGAGCAGTTCTTC
CDR3 protein: CASSQRANNEQFF

V gene: TRBV27
clone size: few
J gene: TRBJ1-5
D gene: -
CDR3 DNA: TGTGCCAGCAGTCCAGACAGGAAGCAGCCCCAGCATTTT
CDR3 protein: CASSPDRKQPQHF

V gene: TRBV5-1
clone size: -
J gene: TRBJ2-1
D gene: -
CDR3 DNA: TGCGCCAGCAGCTTGGAGAGCTCCTACAATGAGCAGTTCTTC
CDR3 protein: CASSLESSYNEQFF

V gene: TRBV29-1
clone size: few
J gene: TRBJ2-7
D gene: TRBD1
CDR3 DNA: TGCAGCGTCCGGACAGGAGTAAACTACGAGCAGTACTTC
CDR3 protein: CSVRTGVNYEQYF

V gene: TRBV11-2
clone size: -
J gene: TRBJ2-1
D gene: -
CDR3 DNA: TGTGCCAGCAGCTTAGTGAGGGACAATGAGCAGTTCTTC
CDR3 protein: CASSLVRDNEQFF

V gene: TRBV5-1
clone size: few
J gene: TRBJ2-3
D gene: -
CDR3 DNA: TGCGCCAGCAGCCCCAGGACAGGCACAGATACGCAGTATTTT
CDR3 protein: CASSPRTGTDTQYF

V gene: TRBV28
clone size: -
J gene: TRBJ1-6
D gene: TRBD1
CDR3 DNA: TGTGCCAGCAGTTTTGGGACAGAAAATAATTCACCCCTCCACTTT
CDR3 protein: CASSFGTENNSPLHF

V gene: TRBV19
clone size: -
J gene: TRBJ2-3
D gene: TRBD2
CDR3 DNA: TGTGCCAGTAGTATTGTTCCTCGCGGGAGGGAGGGGACAGATACGCAGTATTTT
CDR3 protein: CASSIVPRGREGTDTQYF

V gene: TRBV29-1
clone size: few
J gene: TRBJ2-7
D gene: TRBD1
CDR3 DNA: TGCAGCGTTGTGACTGGACAGGGGTCCTACGAGCAGTACTTC
CDR3 protein: CSVVTGQGSYEQYF

V gene: TRBV4-3
clone size: many
J gene: TRBJ1-2
D gene: -
CDR3 DNA: TGCGCCAGCAGCCAAGATGTCAGTTTTGGCTACACCTTC
CDR3 protein: CASSQDVSFGYTF

V gene: TRBV28
clone size: -
J gene: TRBJ1-3
D gene: TRBD1
CDR3 DNA: TGTGCCAGCAGCAGGGGACCGGGACAGCGAAACACCATATATTTT
CDR3 protein: CASSRGPGQRNTIYF

V gene: TRBV2
clone size: -
J gene: TRBJ1-5
D gene: -
CDR3 DNA: TGTGCCAGCACTGGGGACACCGTACTGCCCCAGCATTTT
CDR3 protein: CASTGDTVLPQHF

V gene: TRBV28
clone size: few
J gene: TRBJ2-1
D gene: TRBD2
CDR3 DNA: TGTGCCAGCAGTTTGTTGGCGGGAGACAATGAGCAGTTCTTC
CDR3 protein: CASSLLAGDNEQFF

V gene: TRBV19
clone size: -
J gene: TRBJ2-2
D gene: -
CDR3 DNA: TGTGCCACCCGAGCTAGGGGAGGCGACACCGGGGAGCTGTTTTTT
CDR3 protein: CATRARGGDTGELFF

V gene: TRBV5-5
clone size: -
J gene: TRBJ1-1
D gene: -
CDR3 DNA: TGTGCCAGCAGCTTGGAGGGGCAGTACCTAGCTTTCTTT
CDR3 protein: CASSLEGQYLAFF

V gene: TRBV28
clone size: few
J gene: TRBJ1-4
D gene: TRBD1
CDR3 DNA: TGTGCCAGTCGGACAGGGGGCGGTGAAAAACTGTTTTTT
CDR3 protein: CASRTGGGEKLFF

V gene: TRBV5-1
clone size: many
J gene: TRBJ1-2
D gene: -
CDR3 DNA: TGCGCCAGCAGCTTGGTGGGAGCCTACGATGGCTACACCTTC
CDR3 protein: CASSLVGAYDGYTF